Listed here are 19 T cell receptor beta chains from one sample, sequenced in a study of graft-versus-host responses after intestinal transplantation. Libraries were prepared by immunoSEQ multiplex PCR; TCRdb keeps only in-frame clonotypes and omits some of them. The table records approximately 3,800 clones, 55% to 75% of them present only once. From the graft tissue, intraepithelial and lamina propria lymphocytes were released through processing. The sequencing here drew on ileum tissue, taken about 920 days after intestinal transplantation. The origin of the receptors is a human patient who received an intestinal transplant, so some T cells may come from the graft donor.

This clone was observed once. J is TRBJ2-5 and V is TRBV11-2, with D unresolved. This CDR3 region has 15 residues. V was cut by 3 bases and J by 2 bases, with 13 bases left in between. Looked up from germline, CDR1 is SGHAT and CDR2 is FQNNGV. The CDR3 is CASSLSWRGQETQYF. The DNA of the CDR3 is TGTGCCAGCAGCTTGTCGTGGCGCGGTCAAGAGACCCAGTACTTC.

This clone showed up just a few times. The chain carries TRBV7-2 and TRBJ2-5, with 9 bases that match TRBD2. Germline V gene lookup returns CDR1 SGHTA and CDR2 FQGNSA. The CDR3 is 19 residues long. V gave up 5 bases and J gave up 1 base; unmatched junction bases: 17. CDR3 in DNA: TGTGCCAGCAGCCGGAGGGTTGGCGTTAGCGGGGGTCCCCAAGAGACCCAGTACTTC. It codes for CASSRRVGVSGGPQETQYF.

This chain joins TRBV28 and TRBJ1-5, with D perhaps TRBD1 (6 bases). Germline CDR1 reads MDHEN; CDR2 reads SYDVKM. This CDR3 region has 13 residues. V was cut by 6 bases and J by 6 bases, with 12 bases left in between. This CDR3 is CASRWGAAQPQHF. The DNA of the CDR3 is TGTGCCAGCAGGTGGGGGGCGGCTCAGCCCCAGCATTTT. The full variable domain, with the rest looked up from reference TRBV28 and TRBJ1-5, is DVKVTQSSRYLVKRTGEKVFLECVQDMDHENMFWYRQDPGLGLRLIYFSYDVKMKEKGDIPEGYSVSREKKERFSLILESASTNQTSMYLCASRWGAAQPQHFGDGTRLSIL.

The V call is TRBV28, the J call TRBJ2-3; a weak D match, TRBD2 (7 bases). There are 15 residues in the CDR3. Germline CDR1 and CDR2: MDHEN and SYDVKM. Trimming stripped 5 bases from V and 2 bases from J, with 14 bases between. The CDR3 DNA reads TGTGCCAGCAGTGCCGCGGGGGCCACCACAGATACGCAGTATTTT. Protein sequence: CASSAAGATTDTQYF.

The table lists this clone with a few counts. The chain employs TRBV5-1 and TRBJ1-1; 9 bases are shared with TRBD1. Germline CDR1 reads SGHRS; CDR2 reads YFSETQ. This CDR3 is 14 amino acids long. V lost 2 bases to trimming and J lost 7 bases; unmatched junction nucleotides: 6. CDR3 loop: CASSLQGARDEAFF. Written as DNA, the CDR3 is TGCGCCAGCAGCTTACAGGGGGCAAGGGATGAAGCTTTCTTT.

The gene calls are TRBV19 and TRBJ2-2; TRBD2 agrees at 8 bases. Germline V lookup: CDR1 LNHDA, CDR2 SQIVND (reference sequence). After removal of 2 bases from V and 4 bases from J, the junction contained 3 bases not matched to a gene. This CDR3 region has 15 residues. CDR3 in DNA: TGTGCCAGTAGTATAAGGCGGGGGGTCACCGGGGAGCTGTTTTTT. Translating gives CASSIRRGVTGELFF.

This chain joins TRBV28 and TRBJ2-5; D perhaps matches TRBD2 (5 bases). Between the trimmed V and J ends, which lost 2 bases and 7 bases, there was a span of 5 bases. Germline loops: CDR1 MDHEN, CDR2 SYDVKM. This CDR3 comprises 11 residues. The CDR3 DNA follows: TGTGCCAGCAGTTTAGAGGGGACCCAGTACTTC. This sequence encodes CASSLEGTQYF.

The rearrangement links TRBV11-3 to TRBJ1-1; D gene unclear. The V end was cut by 0 bases, the J end by 7 bases, with 9 bases between. The CDR3 is made up of 13 amino acids. Per germline, CDR1 SGHNT and CDR2 YENEEA. The chain's CDR3 is CASSLDVTGEAFF. CDR3 nucleotide sequence: TGTGCCAGCAGCTTAGATGTGACGGGTGAAGCTTTCTTT. Drawing the rest from reference TRBV11-3 and TRBJ1-1, the complete variable domain is EAGVVQSPRYKIIEKKQPVAFWCNPISGHNTLYWYLQNLGQGPELLIRYENEEAVDDSQLPKDRFSAERLKGVDSTLKIQPAELGDSAVYLCASSLDVTGEAFFGQGTRLTVV.

V gene TRBV10-3 combines with J gene TRBJ1-2, with a possible D match to TRBD1 (5 bases). Germline CDR1 reads ENHRY; CDR2 reads SYGVKD. The CDR3 spans 17 residues. Trimming removed 0 bases from V and 13 bases from J, with 27 bases in between. This CDR3 reads CAISESGQGKGGGGCTF. The CDR3 DNA reads TGTGCCATCAGTGAGTCGGGGCAGGGAAAGGGAGGTGGGGGTTGCACCTTC.

The chain couples TRBV19 to TRBJ1-5; D might be TRBD1 (6 bases). The germline V and J ends were trimmed by 6 bases and 1 base, with 19 bases remaining between them. The CDR3 length is 17 residues. CDR1 is LNHDA, CDR2 SQIVND, per germline (reference sequence). The CDR3 DNA reads TGTGCCAGTAGCCCTCGGGGTCGGGGGGCAAGCAATCAGCCCCAGCATTTT. Translated: CASSPRGRGASNQPQHF. The full variable domain, completed using reference TRBV19 and TRBJ1-5, is DGGITQSPKYLFRKEGQNVTLSCEQNLNHDAMYWYRQDPGQGLRLIYYSQIVNDFQKGDIAEGYSVSREKKESFPLTVTSAQKNPTAFYLCASSPRGRGASNQPQHFGDGTRLSIL.

This chain links TRBV4-1 with TRBJ2-4; TRBD1 matches 9 bases. Per germline, CDR1 MGHRA and CDR2 YSYEKL. The CDR3 is 17 amino acids. Trimming removed 0 bases from V and 9 bases from J; junction bases left unmatched: 12. CDR3 coding DNA: TGCGCCAGCAGCCAAGATGGAACGGGACAGGGTATTTTCATTCAGTACTTC. Translation gives CASSQDGTGQGIFIQYF.

The chain recombines TRBV28 with TRBJ1-2; no clear D gene. V was clipped by 3 bases and J by 3 bases, with 2 bases between them. This CDR3 is built from 11 residues. Germline CDR1 reads MDHEN; CDR2 reads SYDVKM. CDR3 nucleotides: TGTGCCAGCAGTTTGGACTATGGCTACACCTTC. As protein: CASSLDYGYTF.

This clone came up a few times. An end of the junction does not agree with germline; a read error may underlie this. This chain uses TRBV10-3 with TRBJ1-1; D is perhaps TRBD1 (6 bases). Germline V gives CDR1 ENHRY, CDR2 SYGVKD. This CDR3 is built from 14 residues. This CDR3 is CAISETLQGTKAFF. CDR3 sequence (DNA): TGTGCCATCAGTGAGACCCTACAGGGCACTAAAGCTTTCTTT.

V gene TRBV10-3 combines with J gene TRBJ2-1; D is possibly TRBD1 or TRBD2 (6 bases each). There are 14 residues in the CDR3. CDR1 and CDR2 from the germline V gene are ENHRY and SYGVKD. The V and J ends lost 4 bases and 2 bases respectively, with 9 bases between them. The CDR3 nucleotides read TGTGCCATCAGTGCCGGGGGCCCCTACAATGAGCAGTTCTTC. Encoded protein: CAISAGGPYNEQFF.

This clone occurred once. This chain uses TRBV11-3 with TRBJ2-6; D remains unclear. V lost 5 bases to trimming and J lost 5 bases, with 19 bases between them. The germline V gene has CDR1 SGHNT and CDR2 YENEEA. CDR3 length equals 17 residues. The CDR3 reads CASSLCRRQSRANVLTF. CDR3 nucleotides: TGTGCCAGCAGCCTATGCCGTCGACAAAGTCGGGCCAACGTCCTGACTTTC.

The rearrangement links TRBV28 to TRBJ2-3; 11 nucleotides align to TRBD2. Germline CDR1 and CDR2: MDHEN and SYDVKM. CDR3 length: 17 residues. V dropped 5 bases and J dropped 1; count of bases not matched to a gene: 8. CDR3 bases: TGTGCCAGCAGTAACGTAGCGGGAGGGCCTGGCACAGATACGCAGTATTTT. Residues: CASSNVAGGPGTDTQYF.

This clone was found a few times. This sequence joins TRBV28 and TRBJ1-4; no clear D. This CDR3 comprises 14 residues. The germline CDR1 and CDR2 sequences are MDHEN and SYDVKM. V lost 3 bases and J lost 7, with 12 bases in between. DNA for the CDR3: TGTGCCAGCAGTTTTTCAATTTTCCCTGAAAAACTGTTTTTT. Translation gives CASSFSIFPEKLFF.

The V and J genes are TRBV30 and TRBJ1-5; 7 bases match TRBD1. The V segment lost 0 bases and the J segment 3 bases; nucleotides outside the gene matches: 2. The CDR3 is 14 residues long. Germline lookup yields CDR1 GTSNPN and CDR2 SVGIG (reference sequence). As DNA, the CDR3 is TGTGCCTGGAGTGTTGGGACAGTCAATCAGCCCCAGCATTTT. As protein: CAWSVGTVNQPQHF.

The gene calls are TRBV6-5 and TRBJ2-1; the match to TRBD2 covers 11 bases. The germline gives CDR1 MNHEY, CDR2 SVGAGI. V dropped 6 bases and J dropped 9; count of bases not matched to a gene: 10. The CDR3 spans 15 residues. CDR3 amino acids: CASSKLAGVTGEQFF. The CDR3 bases are TGTGCCAGCAGCAAACTAGCGGGAGTTACCGGTGAGCAGTTCTTC.